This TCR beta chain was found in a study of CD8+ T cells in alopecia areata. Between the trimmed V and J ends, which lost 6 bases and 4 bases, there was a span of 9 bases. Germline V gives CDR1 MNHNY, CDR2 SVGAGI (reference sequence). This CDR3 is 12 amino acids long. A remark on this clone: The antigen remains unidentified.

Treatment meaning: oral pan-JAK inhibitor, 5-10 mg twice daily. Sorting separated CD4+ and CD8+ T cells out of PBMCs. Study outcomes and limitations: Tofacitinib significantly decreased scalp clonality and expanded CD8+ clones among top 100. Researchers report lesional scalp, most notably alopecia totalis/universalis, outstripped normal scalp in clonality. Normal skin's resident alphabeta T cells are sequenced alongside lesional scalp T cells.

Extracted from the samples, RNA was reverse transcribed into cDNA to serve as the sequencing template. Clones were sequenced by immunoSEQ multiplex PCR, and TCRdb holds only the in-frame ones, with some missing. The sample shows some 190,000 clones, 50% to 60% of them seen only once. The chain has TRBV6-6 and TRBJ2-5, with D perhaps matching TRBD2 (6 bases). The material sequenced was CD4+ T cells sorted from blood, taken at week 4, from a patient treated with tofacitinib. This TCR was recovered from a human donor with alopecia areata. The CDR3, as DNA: TGTGCCAGCAGCTTGCGGGGAGAGACCCAGTACTTC. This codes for CASSLRGETQYF.